This T cell receptor beta chain was sequenced for a study of metastatic and nonmetastatic thyroid tumors. Study summary: Where malignant and benign thyroid patients were concerned, repertoires were compared across blood and tumor or nodule tissue.

Via MiXCR, TCRdb re-called the PCR reads. The table shows more than 6,000 clones, with roughly 34% occurring only once. No treatment had been given to any patient before thyroid surgery. CDR3 length: 16 residues. Deletions cut 4 bases from V and 3 bases from J, with 18 bases between. Germline values: CDR1 SGHDN, CDR2 FVKESK. This chain links TRBV14 with TRBJ1-1; D unclear. The sequencing sample was made of adjacent normal tissue. The TCR sequence derives from a female donor with papillary thyroid cancer or a benign thyroid nodule (not recorded which). Some clones in this sample may be carry-over from other donors' samples. CDR3 region: CASSPSQAGLDTEAFF. The CDR3, as DNA: TGTGCCAGCAGCCCCTCCCAAGCGGGGTTGGACACTGAAGCTTTCTTT.